The source of this TCR beta chain is a study of T cell responses to AZD1222 COVID-19 vaccine. The assay was immunoSEQ multiplex PCR, and TCRdb's table has in-frame clones only and misses some. The data show about 180,000 clones, 88% seen once. V gave up 5 bases and J gave up 1 base, with 10 bases separating them. Germline V gene lookup returns CDR1 SGHTA and CDR2 FQGTGA. The CDR3 is made up of 14 amino acids. The sample consisted of peripheral blood, taken 28 days after the second AZD1222 dose. The receptor was isolated from an adult who received the AZD1222 COVID-19 vaccine. V and J are TRBV7-3 and TRBJ2-3, with a possible D match to TRBD1 (5 bases). CDR3 protein: CASSRLGGTDTQYF. The DNA for the CDR3 is TGTGCCAGCAGCCGTCTAGGGGGCACAGATACGCAGTATTTT.